This T cell receptor (beta chain) was sequenced for a study of T cell responses to AZD1222 COVID-19 vaccine. Germline V gene sequence: CDR1 SGHAT, CDR2 FQNNGV. This CDR3 has 13 amino acids. The ends lost 4 bases at V and 7 bases at J; junction bases unmatched: 4. TCRdb keeps only in-frame clones here, not all; method: immunoSEQ multiplex PCR. The table lists 130,000 to 150,000 clones, just over 90% of them singletons. Turning to this clone: What it binds is not known.

Findings of the study overall: A rise in Spike-specific TCR breadth and depth followed two AZD1222 doses. Donors were mostly white British, more females; clonal diversity possibly underestimated. Unmutated variant regions reportedly attract nearly half of all spike-specific TCRs. The number of AZD1222 recipients seropositive at baseline was only 6 or 7.

This receptor was taken from an adult in good health. Sequences were derived from peripheral blood, sampled on day 0 of MenACWY control vaccination. The rearrangement links TRBV11-2 to TRBJ1-5; 7 bases align to TRBD1. CDR3 residues: CASSSTGDQPQHF. For the CDR3, the DNA is TGTGCCAGCAGCTCCACAGGGGACCAGCCCCAGCATTTT.